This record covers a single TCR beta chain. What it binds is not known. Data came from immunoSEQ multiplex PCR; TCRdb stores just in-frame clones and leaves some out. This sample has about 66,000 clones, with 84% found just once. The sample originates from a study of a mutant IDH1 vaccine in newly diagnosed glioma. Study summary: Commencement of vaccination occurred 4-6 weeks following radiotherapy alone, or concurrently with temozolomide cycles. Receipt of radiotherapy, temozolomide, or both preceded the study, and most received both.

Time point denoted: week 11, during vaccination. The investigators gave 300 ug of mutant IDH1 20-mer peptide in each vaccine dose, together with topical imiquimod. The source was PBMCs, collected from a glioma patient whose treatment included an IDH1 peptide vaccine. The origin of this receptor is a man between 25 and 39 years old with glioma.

CDR3: CASSSGQPGNTIYF. The CDR3 coding sequence is TGTGCCAGCAGCTCGGGACAGCCCGGAAACACCATATATTTT. V is TRBV7-2 and J is TRBJ1-3; 7 bases are shared with TRBD1. Germline loops: CDR1 SGHTA, CDR2 FQGNSA. This CDR3 has 14 residues. With V trimmed by 4 bases and J by 4 bases, 4 bases remained unmatched.